These T cell receptor beta chains were read from a single sample in a study of cytomegalovirus exposure and HLA in healthy donors. Profiled with immunoSEQ multiplex PCR; TCRdb holds only in-frame clones, not every one. Counted here are about 150,000 clones, 82% occurring once; the ten biggest clones make up less than 4%. Sequencing was carried out using PBMCs. The receptors were gathered from a male donor in good health and CMV-seronegative. The conserved cysteine and the conserved F or W are not part of the CDR3 here.

v_gene: TRBV28
CDR3aa: ASSPTWEVDTQY

v_gene: TRBV4-2
CDR3aa: ASSQDGAGERSEAF

v_gene: TRBV18
CDR3aa: ASSPQGKDTEAF

v_gene: TRBV4-2
CDR3aa: ASRGPGAGENTIY

v_gene: TRBV11-3
CDR3aa: ASSGGGTTDTQY

v_gene: TRBV10-3
CDR3aa: AISESTTGGDGELF

v_gene: TRBV7-9
CDR3aa: ASKTRGRYTGELF

v_gene: TRBV28
CDR3aa: ASSLHWINRRGAGNTIY

v_gene: TRBV4-2
CDR3aa: ASSQVAGTGYNEQF

v_gene: TRBV19
CDR3aa: ASSTTPGQGVIQY

v_gene: TRBV28
CDR3aa: ASSSRDSQYNEKQF

v_gene: TRBV5-1
CDR3aa: ASSLAAGSRSEQY

v_gene: TRBV28
CDR3aa: ASSPTRSYETQY

v_gene: TRBV5-1
CDR3aa: ASSLGQHQETQY

v_gene: TRBV7-6
CDR3aa: ASSSTQEMNTEAF

v_gene: TRBV6-1
CDR3aa: ASSDKTGGKFEQY

v_gene: TRBV5-4
CDR3aa: ASSSSGTGSTDTQY

v_gene: TRBV15
CDR3aa: ATSSGGYGYT

v_gene: TRBV28
CDR3aa: ASRPMGALETQY

v_gene: TRBV5-8
CDR3aa: ASSFGGARDEQF

v_gene: TRBV2
CDR3aa: ASSGPRNEKLF

v_gene: TRBV7-6
CDR3aa: ASSRWFSGGPNYNEQF

v_gene: TRBV5-6
CDR3aa: ASSWAEGAGYT

v_gene: TRBV7-8
CDR3aa: ASSLAGGGDEQY

v_gene: TRBV5-4
CDR3aa: TSSPPGGSLYEQY

v_gene: TRBV5-6
CDR3aa: ASSLNTGELF

v_gene: TRBV7-2
CDR3aa: ASRYYRDSYEQY

v_gene: TRBV7-9
CDR3aa: ASSFPLQGSYGYT

v_gene: TRBV19
CDR3aa: ASRGWGGEQY

v_gene: TRBV6-1
CDR3aa: ASSDFSGTQETQY

v_gene: TRBV13
CDR3aa: ASSYGPTGRGTEAF

v_gene: TRBV21-1
CDR3aa: ASNNPPGGYT

v_gene: TRBV27
CDR3aa: ASSLSTGEGNEQF

v_gene: TRBV29-1
CDR3aa: SVEGSETGRLNTEAF

v_gene: TRBV5-4
CDR3aa: ASSLNRDTEAF

v_gene: TRBV7-2
CDR3aa: ASSLAEVGYEQY

v_gene: TRBV14
CDR3aa: ASSQDRQETNEKLF

v_gene: TRBV5-6
CDR3aa: ASSTGQGDVRGYT

v_gene: TRBV15
CDR3aa: ATRGQVLSGANVLT

v_gene: TRBV2
CDR3aa: ASSGPQGGSPLH

v_gene: TRBV27
CDR3aa: ASSLAGANEQF

v_gene: TRBV7-9
CDR3aa: ASSLLSGVEAF

v_gene: TRBV29-1
CDR3aa: SALGGMNTEAF

v_gene: TRBV5-1
CDR3aa: ASSLETGQSYEQY

v_gene: TRBV5-1
CDR3aa: ASSLVGGGNTEAF

v_gene: TRBV19
CDR3aa: ASSLEGTGRLFEAF

v_gene: TRBV28
CDR3aa: ASSLLRGRDEQY

v_gene: TRBV27
CDR3aa: ASSLSEQGAEY

v_gene: TRBV10-1
CDR3aa: ASSVRQSEAF

v_gene: TRBV7-3
CDR3aa: ASSPDRYHGYT

v_gene: TRBV5-5
CDR3aa: ASSNPGQGEGNEQF

v_gene: TRBV11-3
CDR3aa: ASSLGRGGAASYEQY

v_gene: TRBV18
CDR3aa: ASSPLGGTSGDQNNEQF

v_gene: TRBV6-4
CDR3aa: ASSEGGEASPLH